These T cell receptor beta chains were read from a single sample in a study of blood T cell repertoires in COVID-19. The assay was immunoSEQ multiplex PCR, and TCRdb's table has in-frame clones only and misses some. The sample yields about 180,000 clones, roughly 85% seen once. The sample consisted of peripheral blood. These receptors came from a human donor with active or convalescent COVID-19. The donor label of this sample is uncertain. Both conserved end residues are part of each CDR3. D genes are given only for firm matches. Rows may omit the clone size; those that give it use once, few, many or a size class.

j_call: TRBJ2-7
d_call: TRBD2
v_call: TRBV5-6
clone_size: .
cdr3_aa: CASSATSGGRPYEQYF
cdr3_nt: TGTGCCAGCAGCGCGACTAGCGGGGGGCGCCCCTACGAGCAGTACTTC

j_call: TRBJ1-2
d_call: .
v_call: TRBV20-1
clone_size: once
cdr3_aa: CSAIESGDGYTF
cdr3_nt: TGCAGTGCTATTGAATCCGGGGATGGCTACACCTTC

j_call: TRBJ2-2
d_call: .
v_call: TRBV7-2
clone_size: .
cdr3_aa: CASSFVFPGAHLTGELFF
cdr3_nt: TGTGCCAGCTCATTTGTTTTTCCAGGGGCCCATTTGACCGGGGAGCTGTTTTTT

j_call: TRBJ2-2
d_call: .
v_call: TRBV2
clone_size: .
cdr3_aa: CASSADINTGELFF
cdr3_nt: TGTGCCAGCAGTGCGGACATCAACACCGGGGAGCTGTTTTTT

j_call: TRBJ1-3
d_call: .
v_call: TRBV11-2
clone_size: few
cdr3_aa: CASSLGSGFAGNTIYF
cdr3_nt: TGTGCCAGCAGCTTAGGTTCAGGGTTCGCTGGAAACACCATATATTTT

j_call: TRBJ2-7
d_call: .
v_call: TRBV4-1
clone_size: few
cdr3_aa: CASSQEEFYEQYF
cdr3_nt: TGCGCCAGCAGCCAAGAAGAGTTCTACGAGCAGTACTTC

j_call: TRBJ1-1
d_call: TRBD1
v_call: TRBV7-9
clone_size: .
cdr3_aa: CASSVIRGPVKTEAFF
cdr3_nt: TGTGCCAGCAGCGTTATCAGGGGGCCGGTGAAAACGGAAGCTTTCTTT

j_call: TRBJ1-4
d_call: .
v_call: TRBV30
clone_size: .
cdr3_aa: CAWSAFGGVVEKLFF
cdr3_nt: TGTGCCTGGAGTGCCTTTGGGGGGGTTGTGGAAAAACTGTTTTTT

j_call: TRBJ2-4
d_call: TRBD1
v_call: TRBV30
clone_size: .
cdr3_aa: CAWSVTDRKNIQYF
cdr3_nt: TGTGCCTGGAGTGTTACGGACAGGAAAAACATTCAGTACTTC

j_call: TRBJ1-5
d_call: .
v_call: TRBV28
clone_size: .
cdr3_aa: CASSSLGGVYSNQPQHF
cdr3_nt: TGTGCCAGCAGTTCCCTGGGGGGGGTGTATAGCAATCAGCCCCAGCATTTT

j_call: TRBJ1-4
d_call: TRBD1
v_call: TRBV30
clone_size: .
cdr3_aa: CAWTRGQTEKLFF
cdr3_nt: TGTGCCTGGACCCGGGGACAGACGGAAAAACTGTTTTTT

j_call: TRBJ2-1
d_call: .
v_call: TRBV9
clone_size: .
cdr3_aa: CASSVNPGVPLNEQFF
cdr3_nt: TGTGCCAGCAGCGTAAATCCGGGTGTACCCTTAAATGAGCAGTTCTTC

j_call: TRBJ2-7
d_call: TRBD2
v_call: TRBV7-2
clone_size: .
cdr3_aa: CASSLVLGLAGNWAYEQYF
cdr3_nt: TGTGCCAGCAGCTTAGTTTTGGGGCTAGCGGGAAATTGGGCCTACGAGCAGTACTTC

j_call: TRBJ2-3
d_call: .
v_call: TRBV4-2
clone_size: .
cdr3_aa: CASSQGTSTDTQYF
cdr3_nt: TGTGCCAGCAGCCAAGGGACTAGCACAGATACGCAGTATTTT

j_call: TRBJ1-2
d_call: TRBD1
v_call: TRBV28
clone_size: once
cdr3_aa: CASSLLGQFYGYTF
cdr3_nt: TGTGCCAGCAGTTTACTGGGACAGTTCTATGGCTACACCTTC

j_call: TRBJ1-5
d_call: .
v_call: TRBV7-2
clone_size: .
cdr3_aa: CASSFPERGRPQHF
cdr3_nt: TGTGCCAGCAGCTTTCCTGAGCGGGGTCGGCCCCAGCATTTT